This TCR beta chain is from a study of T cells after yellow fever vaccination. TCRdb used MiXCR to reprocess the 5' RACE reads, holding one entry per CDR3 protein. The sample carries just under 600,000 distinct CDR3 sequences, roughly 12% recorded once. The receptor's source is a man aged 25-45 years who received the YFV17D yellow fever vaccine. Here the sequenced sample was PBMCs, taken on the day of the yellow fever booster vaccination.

The CDR3 spells CASRKTSGTYNEQFF. The CDR3 DNA is TGTGCCAGCAGAAAAACTAGCGGTACCTACAATGAGCAGTTCTTC. The chain employs TRBV6-2 or TRBV6-3 and TRBJ2-1, with 8 bases aligning to TRBD2. V was pared by 6 bases and J by 2 bases, with 6 bases of the junction left unmatched. From germline, CDR1 is MNHEY and CDR2 SVGEGT. The CDR3 is 15 residues long.